Here is one T cell receptor (beta chain) with its context. It has no known antigen specificity. No quality values exist for individual bases; no much larger clone is one base distant. The CDR3 has 13 amino acids, counting the end cysteine and phenylalanine. This entry keeps only the CDR3 DNA: 39 bases, framed from base 1. Trimming costs V 11 bases and J 2 bases, and their ends lie 16 bases apart. The CDR1 and CDR2 encoded by the germline V gene are MNHEY and SVGAGI. The immunoSEQ Assay, a bias-controlled multiplex PCR, was used to amplify TCRbeta CDR3 regions from genomic DNA. From the authors' description of their analysis: The number of nucleated cells in each sample was estimated by amplification of reference gene primers within the assay. Sequence reads were collapsed and filtered to measure the absolute abundance of every unique TCRbeta CDR3 rearrangement. For each sample, productive Simpson clonality was calculated as the square root of Simpson's diversity index across productive rearrangements. TCRdb holds this immuneACCESS table with in-frame rearrangements only. Some clones are missing; in checked studies, unresolved V genes explain under half, and the rest has no known cause. The V and J calls and the clone size are those of that table, but D and trimming were determined from the DNA. Across this sample there are approximately 300,000 clones, with around 87% seen only once. The ten largest clones add up to less than 6% of the sample.

Enrolling through a virtual design, the prospective study's participants ranged in age from roughly 18 to 89 years and lived across about two dozen United States geographic areas. To assign participants to cohorts, the prospective study relied on clinical history that participants themselves reported in a screening survey and a study questionnaire. Recovered participants in ImmuneRACE Cohort 3 were defined by two consecutive negative NP/OP PCR tests, clearance by a healthcare professional, or resolution of symptoms. Each participant in the prospective study had whole blood, serum and a nasopharyngeal or oropharyngeal swab collected by mobile phlebotomists. Participants in the prospective study had the option to provide additional blood draws and questionnaires over a roughly 2-month period. Prospective study blood samples were shipped either frozen or at room temperature before DNA extraction.

These data originate in a study of blood T cell repertoires in COVID-19 (dated by TCRdb to 2018 to 2020). Background for the entire study: Samples from collaborators originated in the United States, Italy and Spain and spanned both the acute and convalescent phases of COVID-19. The samples were drawn from the first 160 participants of the ongoing ImmuneRACE study and from 1,254 subjects provided by 6 global collaborators. The repertoires were made available in a free public database intended to serve as a resource for research on the immune response to SARS-CoV-2. Where available, HLA class I and class II types were taken from metadata supplied by the sample provider and were not determined by assay-based typing. The material from the prospective study consisted of cDNA or gDNA derived from T cells, B-cell-depleted T cells, or PBMCs. The dataset comprised deeply sampled blood TCRbeta repertoires from subjects exposed to, actively infected with, or recovered from COVID-19. Nearly every sample came with metadata listing a de-identified subject ID, COVID-19 status, age in years and sex. What the study reported, not specific to this receptor: The amount of clinical and demographic metadata varied by source and participant and was provided uncurated.

Sample: PBMCs or T cells enriched from blood (not recorded which). The receptor was isolated from a woman younger than 45 who had recovered from COVID-19. Rearrangement joined TRBV6-5 to TRBJ2-7, and perhaps TRBD2 as D gene, on 6 matching bases. The encoded CDR3 is CALAGTEAYEQYF. The DNA is TGTGCCCTGGCCGGGACTGAAGCCTACGAGCAGTACTTC.